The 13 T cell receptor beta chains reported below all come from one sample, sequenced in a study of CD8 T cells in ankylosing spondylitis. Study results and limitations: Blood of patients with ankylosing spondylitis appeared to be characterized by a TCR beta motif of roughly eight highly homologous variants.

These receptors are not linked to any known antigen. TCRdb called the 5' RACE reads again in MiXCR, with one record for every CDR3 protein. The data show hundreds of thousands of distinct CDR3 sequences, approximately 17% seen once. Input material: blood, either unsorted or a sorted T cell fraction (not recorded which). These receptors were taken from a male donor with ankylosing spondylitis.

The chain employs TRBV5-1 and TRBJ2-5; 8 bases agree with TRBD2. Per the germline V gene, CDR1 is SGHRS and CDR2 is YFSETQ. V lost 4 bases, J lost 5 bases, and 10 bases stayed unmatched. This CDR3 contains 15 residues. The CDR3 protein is CASSPPGGRKETQYF. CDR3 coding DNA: TGCGCCAGCAGCCCACCGGGGGGGAGGAAGGAGACCCAGTACTTC. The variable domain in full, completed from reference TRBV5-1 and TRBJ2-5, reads KAGVTQTPRYLIKTRGQQVTLSCSPISGHRSVSWYQQTPGQGLQFLFEYFSETQRNKGNFPGRFSGRQFSNSRSEMNVSTLELGDSALYLCASSPPGGRKETQYFGPGTRLLVL.

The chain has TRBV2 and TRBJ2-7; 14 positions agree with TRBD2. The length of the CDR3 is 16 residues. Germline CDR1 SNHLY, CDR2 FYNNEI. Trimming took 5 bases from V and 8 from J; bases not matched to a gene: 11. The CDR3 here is CASSPPGTSGRLKQYF. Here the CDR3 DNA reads TGTGCCAGCAGTCCACCCGGGACTAGCGGGAGATTGAAGCAGTACTTC.

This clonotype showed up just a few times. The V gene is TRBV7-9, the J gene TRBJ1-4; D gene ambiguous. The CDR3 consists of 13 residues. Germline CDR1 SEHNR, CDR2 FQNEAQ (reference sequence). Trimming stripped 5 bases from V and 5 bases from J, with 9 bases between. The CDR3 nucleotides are TGTGCCAGCAGCAACCACATGAATGAAAAACTGTTTTTT. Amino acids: CASSNHMNEKLFF.

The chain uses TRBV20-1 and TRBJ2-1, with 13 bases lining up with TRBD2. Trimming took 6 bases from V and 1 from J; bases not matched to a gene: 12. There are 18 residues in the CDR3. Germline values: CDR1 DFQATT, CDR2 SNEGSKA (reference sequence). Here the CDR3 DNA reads TGCAGTGCCCAGCCACTAGCGGGAGGGCCCTCGTCCTACAATGAGCAGTTCTTC. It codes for CSAQPLAGGPSSYNEQFF.

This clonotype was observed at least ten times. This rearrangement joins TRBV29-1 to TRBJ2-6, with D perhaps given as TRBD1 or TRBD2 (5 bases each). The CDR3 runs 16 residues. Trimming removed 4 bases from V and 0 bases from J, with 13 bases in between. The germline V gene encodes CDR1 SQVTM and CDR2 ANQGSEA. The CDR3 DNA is TGCAGCGTTGTTGAGGGGATCTACTCTGGGGCCAACGTCCTGACTTTC. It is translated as CSVVEGIYSGANVLTF.

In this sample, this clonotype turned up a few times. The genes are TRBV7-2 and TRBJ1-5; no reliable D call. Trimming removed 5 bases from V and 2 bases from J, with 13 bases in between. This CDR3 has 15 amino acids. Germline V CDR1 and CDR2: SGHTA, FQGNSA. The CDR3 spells CASSATSGGNQPQHF. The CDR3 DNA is TGTGCCAGCAGCGCGACCTCGGGAGGCAATCAGCCCCAGCATTTT.

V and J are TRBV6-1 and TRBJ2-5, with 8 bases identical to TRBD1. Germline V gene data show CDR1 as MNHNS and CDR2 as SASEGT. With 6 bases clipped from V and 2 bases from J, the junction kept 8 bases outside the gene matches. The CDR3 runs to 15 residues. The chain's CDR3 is CASRAGTGLQETQYF. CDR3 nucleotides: TGTGCCAGCAGGGCCGGGACAGGTCTACAAGAGACCCAGTACTTC.

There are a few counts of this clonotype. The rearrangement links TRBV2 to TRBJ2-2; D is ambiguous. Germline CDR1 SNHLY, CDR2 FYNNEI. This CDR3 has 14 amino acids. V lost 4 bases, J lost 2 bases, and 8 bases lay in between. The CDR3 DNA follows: TGTGCCAGCAGTGTCTTGGGTAACACCGGGGAGCTGTTTTTT. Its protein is CASSVLGNTGELFF.

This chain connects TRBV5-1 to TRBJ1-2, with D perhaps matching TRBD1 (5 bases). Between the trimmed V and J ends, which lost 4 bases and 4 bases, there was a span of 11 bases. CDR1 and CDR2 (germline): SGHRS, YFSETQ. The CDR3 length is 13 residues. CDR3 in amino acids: CASSPGGGYGYTF. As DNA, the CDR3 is TGCGCCAGCAGCCCCGGTGGGGGCTATGGCTACACCTTC. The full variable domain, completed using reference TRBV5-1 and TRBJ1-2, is KAGVTQTPRYLIKTRGQQVTLSCSPISGHRSVSWYQQTPGQGLQFLFEYFSETQRNKGNFPGRFSGRQFSNSRSEMNVSTLELGDSALYLCASSPGGGYGYTFGSGTRLTVV.

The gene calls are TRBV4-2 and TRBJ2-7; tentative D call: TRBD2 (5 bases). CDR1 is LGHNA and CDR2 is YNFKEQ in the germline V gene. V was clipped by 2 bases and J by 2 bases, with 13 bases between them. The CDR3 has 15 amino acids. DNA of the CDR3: TGTGCCAGCAGCCAACCGAGCGGAACACCCTACGAGCAGTACTTC. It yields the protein CASSQPSGTPYEQYF.

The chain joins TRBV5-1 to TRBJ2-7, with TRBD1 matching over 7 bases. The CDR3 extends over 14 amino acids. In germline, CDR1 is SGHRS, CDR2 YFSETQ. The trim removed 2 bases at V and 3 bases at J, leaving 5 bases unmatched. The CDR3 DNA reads TGCGCCAGCAGCTTCGGGGACAGAGTCTACGAGCAGTACTTC. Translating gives CASSFGDRVYEQYF.

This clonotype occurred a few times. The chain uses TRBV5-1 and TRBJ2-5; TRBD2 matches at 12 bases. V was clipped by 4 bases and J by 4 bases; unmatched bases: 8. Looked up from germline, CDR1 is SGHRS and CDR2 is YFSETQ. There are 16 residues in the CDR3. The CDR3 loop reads CASSTPQLAGGETQYF. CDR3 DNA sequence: TGCGCCAGCAGCACGCCCCAACTAGCGGGGGGAGAGACCCAGTACTTC.

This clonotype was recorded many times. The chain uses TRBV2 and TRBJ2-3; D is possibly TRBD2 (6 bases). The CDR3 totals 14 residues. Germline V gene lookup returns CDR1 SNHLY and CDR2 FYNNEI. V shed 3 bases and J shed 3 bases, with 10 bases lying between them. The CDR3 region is CASSDTLATDTQYF. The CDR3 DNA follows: TGTGCCAGCAGTGATACTCTAGCGACAGATACGCAGTATTTT. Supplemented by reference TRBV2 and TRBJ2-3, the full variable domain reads EPEVTQTPSHQVTQMGQEVILRCVPISNHLYFYWYRQILGQKVEFLVSFYNNEISEKSEIFDDQFSVERPDGSNFTLKIRSTKLEDSAMYFCASSDTLATDTQYFGPGTRLTVL.